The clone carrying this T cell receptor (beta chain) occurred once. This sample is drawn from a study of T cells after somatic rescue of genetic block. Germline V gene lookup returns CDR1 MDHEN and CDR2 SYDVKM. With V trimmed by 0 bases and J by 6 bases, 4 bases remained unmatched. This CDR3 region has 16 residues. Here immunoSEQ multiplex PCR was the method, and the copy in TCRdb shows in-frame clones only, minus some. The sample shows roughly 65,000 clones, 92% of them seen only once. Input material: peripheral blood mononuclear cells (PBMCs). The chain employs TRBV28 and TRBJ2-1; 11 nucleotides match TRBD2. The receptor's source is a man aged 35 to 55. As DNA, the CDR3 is TGTGCCAGCAGTTTATGGCGACTAGCGGGATTCAATGAGCAGTTCTTC. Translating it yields CASSLWRLAGFNEQFF.